The 10 T cell receptor beta chains reported below all come from one sample, sequenced in a study of identical twins. MiXCR, run by TCRdb on the 5' RACE reads, gives a single entry per CDR3 protein. The table has around 340,000 distinct CDR3 sequences, approximately 9.1% seen once. What was sequenced was naive T cells sorted from blood. Receptor source: a woman between 45 and 65 years old in good health.

Ten or more counts support this clonotype. The V and J genes are TRBV29-1 and TRBJ2-1; D may be TRBD2 (6 bases). Trimming shortened V by 0 bases and J by 3 bases, and 9 bases separated the two germline ends. CDR1 is SQVTM and CDR2 is ANQGSEA in the germline V gene. There are 14 residues in the CDR3. For the CDR3, the DNA is TGCAGCGTTGAAGACGGGGGAGGCTACAATGAGCAGTTCTTC. It translates to CSVEDGGGYNEQFF.

A few counts support this clonotype. V usage is TRBV10-3 and J usage is TRBJ2-2; a possible D gene is TRBD2 (5 bases). The germline CDR1 and CDR2 sequences are ENHRY and SYGVKD. The V and J ends lost 7 bases and 4 bases respectively, with 16 bases between them. The CDR3 runs 15 residues. In DNA form, the CDR3 reads TGTGCCATCAAAAGAGGGCTGATGAGCACCGGGGAGCTGTTTTTT. Its translation: CAIKRGLMSTGELFF.

V gene TRBV5-4 combines with J gene TRBJ2-1; TRBD1 matches 7 bases. The CDR3 length is 16 residues. V dropped 4 bases and J dropped 7; count of bases not matched to a gene: 14. Germline lookup yields CDR1 SGHNT and CDR2 YYREEE (reference sequence). CDR3 loop: CASSRPTGAKGNEQFF. As DNA, the CDR3 is TGTGCCAGCAGCCGACCCACAGGGGCAAAAGGAAATGAGCAGTTCTTC.

This clonotype was counted at least ten times. The J gene is TRBJ2-1, the V gene TRBV29-1; D unclear. Germline V CDR1 and CDR2: SQVTM, ANQGSEA. The ends were cut back, 4 bases at V and 2 bases at J, with 9 bases in the middle. CDR3 length: 13 residues. CDR3 residues: CSVALGPYNEQFF. The CDR3 DNA reads TGCAGCGTTGCCCTAGGGCCCTACAATGAGCAGTTCTTC.

The gene calls are TRBV10-3 and TRBJ2-2, with TRBD2 as a possible D gene (5 bases). CDR1 is ENHRY, CDR2 SYGVKD, per germline. With 2 bases removed from V and 7 bases from J, the gap between germline ends came to 14 bases. The CDR3 totals 15 residues. This CDR3 reads CAISEVHTGNGELFF. The DNA for the CDR3 is TGTGCCATCAGTGAGGTCCACACCGGGAACGGGGAGCTGTTTTTT.

At least ten counts were recorded for this clonotype. J is TRBJ2-5 and V is TRBV9; D might be TRBD1 (6 bases). V shed 3 bases and J shed 1 base, with 16 bases lying between them. The CDR3 totals 16 residues. CDR1 is SGDLS and CDR2 is YYNGEE in the germline V gene. CDR3 DNA: TGTGCCAGCAGCGCAAGCTCGGACAGTCTCCAAGAGACCCAGTACTTC. It encodes CASSASSDSLQETQYF.

This clonotype was observed many times. CDR3 in DNA: TGCAGTGCTTCCCGGACAGATACGCAGTATTTT. This gives the protein CSASRTDTQYF. The V and J genes are TRBV20-1 and TRBJ2-3, with D unresolved. Trimming removed 5 bases at V and 3 bases at J, with 6 bases between. The CDR3 is 11 amino acids. CDR1 is DFQATT, CDR2 SNEGSKA, per germline (reference sequence).

The chain recombines TRBV6-1 with TRBJ1-1, with TRBD1 matching over 11 bases. The J segment lost 0 bases and the V segment lost 5 bases, leaving 14 bases of the junction unmatched. The germline CDR1 and CDR2 sequences are MNHNS and SASEGT. There are 19 residues in the CDR3. The CDR3 nucleotides are TGTGCCAGCAGTTTAACTCGGGGACAGGGGGGTGCATTGAACACTGAAGCTTTCTTT. Encoded protein: CASSLTRGQGGALNTEAFF.

Only a few counts were recorded for this clonotype. The gene calls are TRBV28 and TRBJ2-2; D remains unclear. Trimming took 1 base from V and 4 from J, leaving 4 bases between them. The CDR3 covers 13 residues. CDR1 and CDR2 from the germline V gene are MDHEN and SYDVKM. CDR3 protein: CASSLSITGELFF. CDR3 nucleotide sequence: TGTGCCAGCAGTTTATCTATCACCGGGGAGCTGTTTTTT.

V usage is TRBV10-3 and J usage is TRBJ2-1; weak D call: TRBD2 (7 bases). The CDR3 has 15 amino acids. Germline V gene sequence: CDR1 ENHRY, CDR2 SYGVKD. Trimming took off 3 bases at V and 2 bases at J, with 11 bases between the two ends. The CDR3 sequence: CAISDKGGTYNEQFF. CDR3 coding DNA: TGTGCCATCAGTGACAAGGGGGGGACCTACAATGAGCAGTTCTTC.